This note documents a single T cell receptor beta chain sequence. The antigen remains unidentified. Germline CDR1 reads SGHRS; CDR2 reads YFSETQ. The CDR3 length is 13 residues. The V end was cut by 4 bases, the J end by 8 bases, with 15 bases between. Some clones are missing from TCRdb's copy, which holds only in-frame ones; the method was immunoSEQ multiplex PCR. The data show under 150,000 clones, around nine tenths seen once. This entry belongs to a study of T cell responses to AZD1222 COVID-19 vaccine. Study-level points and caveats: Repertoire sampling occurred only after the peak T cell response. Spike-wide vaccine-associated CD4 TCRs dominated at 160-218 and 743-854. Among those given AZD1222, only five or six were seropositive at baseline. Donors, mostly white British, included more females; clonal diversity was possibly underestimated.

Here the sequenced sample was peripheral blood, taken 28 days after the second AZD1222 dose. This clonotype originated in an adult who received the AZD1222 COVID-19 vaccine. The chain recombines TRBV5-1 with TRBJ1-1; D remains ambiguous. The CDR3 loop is CASSPRSGSEAFF. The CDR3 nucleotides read TGCGCCAGCAGCCCCAGGTCGGGGTCCGAAGCTTTCTTT.